One sample yielded the 24 T cell receptor beta chains listed below, sequenced in a study of CXCR3-negative and CXCR3-positive naive CD8 T cells. UMI-labeled 5' RACE yielded the TRB cDNA libraries. TCRdb reprocessed the 5' RACE reads, keeping one entry per CDR3 protein, no DNA. The sample data list tens of thousands of distinct CDR3 sequences. Study findings and constraints: Naive CXCR3-positive cells had TRB CDR3s more hydrophobic than those of CXCR3-negative naive cells.

These TCRs are of unknown antigen specificity. Source material: naive CXCR3+ CD8+ T cells from blood. Subset here: CD45RO-CCR7+CD27+CD95- naive CD8+ T cells expressing CXCR3 (TNR3+). The receptor source for this set is a human donor in good health. Some clones in this sample may be carry-over from other donors' samples.

The chain carries TRBV5-1 and TRBJ2-4; TCRdb proposes TRBD2, but this gene call is untestable without DNA. CDR1 SGHRS and CDR2 YFSETQ come from the germline V gene. There are 17 residues in the CDR3. CDR3 in amino acids: CASSWTSGYEGKNIQYF.

The chain has TRBV10-3 and TRBJ2-1; the TCRdb call, TRBD1, lacks DNA for checking. This CDR3 has 14 residues. CDR1 is ENHRY and CDR2 is SYGVKD in the germline V gene. The CDR3 here is CAISETGQSGEQFF.

The rearrangement links TRBV7-9 to TRBJ2-7. Germline V gene data show CDR1 as SEHNR and CDR2 as FQNEAQ (reference sequence). The CDR3 length is 13 residues. This chain's CDR3 is CASSLAQPYEQYF.

This chain connects TRBV20-1 to TRBJ1-2; as DNA is missing, the TRBD1 call by TCRdb cannot be tested. The CDR3 has 15 amino acids. The germline V gene has CDR1 DFQATT and CDR2 SNEGSKA (reference sequence). CDR3: CSARPPTGRVYGYTF.

This chain connects TRBV28 to TRBJ1-6. The CDR3 is 15 residues long. Germline CDR1 MDHEN, CDR2 SYDVKM. CDR3 sequence: CASIGVLSYNSPLHF.

J is TRBJ2-7 and V is TRBV28; TCRdb's assignment of TRBD2 cannot be checked, as there is no DNA. Germline V CDR1 and CDR2: MDHEN, SYDVKM. The CDR3 covers 14 residues. CDR3 in amino acids: CASSPMTRTYGQYF.

J is TRBJ2-3 and V is TRBV5-6; the D call from TCRdb, TRBD1, cannot be confirmed without DNA. This CDR3 contains 15 residues. CDR1 and CDR2 (germline): SGHDT, YYEEEE. Here the CDR3 reads CASSLRGHRTDTQYF.

The rearrangement links TRBV7-9 to TRBJ1-4. The CDR3 is made up of 13 amino acids. CDR1 SEHNR and CDR2 FQNEAQ come from the germline V gene (reference sequence). The CDR3 protein is CASRGTPNEKLFF. Full variable domain (missing parts from reference TRBV7-9 and TRBJ1-4): DTGVSQNPRHKITKRGQNVTFRCDPISEHNRLYWYRQTLGQGPEFLTYFQNEAQLEKSRLLSDRFSAERPKGSFSTLEIQRTEQGDSAMYLCASRGTPNEKLFFGSGTQLSVL.

The chain carries TRBV5-1 and TRBJ2-7; TCRdb's D gene call, TRBD1, goes unchecked for lack of DNA. This CDR3 region has 15 residues. Germline-derived CDR1 and CDR2 are SGHRS and YFSETQ. CDR3 protein: CASSLDSGVHYEQYF. The full variable domain, with the rest looked up from reference TRBV5-1 and TRBJ2-7, is KAGVTQTPRYLIKTRGQQVTLSCSPISGHRSVSWYQQTPGQGLQFLFEYFSETQRNKGNFPGRFSGRQFSNSRSEMNVSTLELGDSALYLCASSLDSGVHYEQYFGPGTRLTVT.

The rearrangement joins TRBV5-6 to TRBJ2-1; TCRdb calls TRBD1, which cannot be checked without DNA. The CDR3 has 16 amino acids. The germline V gene encodes CDR1 SGHDT and CDR2 YYEEEE. The CDR3 loop reads CASSPLGTGLYNEQFF.

The V call is TRBV29-1, the J call TRBJ2-1. The germline V gene encodes CDR1 SQVTM and CDR2 ANQGSEA. The CDR3 totals 13 residues. The CDR3 loop is CSVLPDQNNEQFF.

This sequence joins TRBV6-5 and TRBJ2-2; TCRdb's assignment of TRBD1 cannot be checked, as there is no DNA. Germline assignment: CDR1 MNHEY and CDR2 SVGAGI. The CDR3 is made up of 14 amino acids. CDR3 sequence: CASSYGRGTGELFF.

This chain uses TRBV28 with TRBJ2-3; TCRdb lists TRBD2, though no DNA is available to test this call. The CDR3 is 15 residues long. Germline CDR1 reads MDHEN; CDR2 reads SYDVKM. The CDR3 is CAGQPGTSFADTQYF.

The chain employs TRBV27 and TRBJ2-1; the TCRdb call, TRBD2, lacks DNA for checking. Germline V gene sequence: CDR1 MNHEY, CDR2 SMNVEV (reference sequence). This CDR3 region has 13 residues. The CDR3: CASSFNRADEQFF.

The V gene is TRBV28, the J gene TRBJ2-5; TCRdb's D call of TRBD2 is untestable without DNA. The length of the CDR3 is 18 residues. Germline V gene data show CDR1 as MDHEN and CDR2 as SYDVKM. CDR3 protein: CASSDGTSGREGEETQYF.

The genes are TRBV12-3 or TRBV12-4 and TRBJ1-1; TCRdb calls TRBD1, which cannot be checked without DNA. The CDR3 totals 16 residues. The chain's CDR3 is CASSFGPQDGNTEAFF.

The gene calls are TRBV4-1 and TRBJ2-5; the TCRdb call, TRBD2, lacks DNA for checking. In germline, CDR1 is MGHRA, CDR2 YSYEKL. The length of the CDR3 is 15 residues. The CDR3 reads CASSLVAELQETQYF.

This rearrangement joins TRBV7-9 to TRBJ2-7; TCRdb calls TRBD2, which cannot be checked without DNA. Germline assignment: CDR1 SEHNR and CDR2 FQNEAQ (reference sequence). The CDR3 is 14 amino acids. The CDR3 is CASSARLSPYEQYF.

V gene TRBV29-1 combines with J gene TRBJ2-2; the TRBD1 assignment by TCRdb is unverifiable without DNA. The CDR3 has 16 amino acids. The germline gives CDR1 SQVTM, CDR2 ANQGSEA. This CDR3 is CSVAGSDRLNTGELFF.

CDR3 sequence reads: CASSYLPGAYNEQFF. The chain joins TRBV6-2 or TRBV6-3 to TRBJ2-1; TCRdb returns TRBD1, unconfirmable since there is no DNA. The CDR3 covers 15 residues. CDR1 and CDR2 (germline): MNHEY, SVGEGT.

The chain links TRBV5-1 to TRBJ2-3; TCRdb reports TRBD2, a call that lacks DNA to check it against. This CDR3 contains 16 residues. Germline V gives CDR1 SGHRS, CDR2 YFSETQ. This CDR3 is CASSFGLAGDTDTQYF. The variable domain in full, completed from reference TRBV5-1 and TRBJ2-3, reads KAGVTQTPRYLIKTRGQQVTLSCSPISGHRSVSWYQQTPGQGLQFLFEYFSETQRNKGNFPGRFSGRQFSNSRSEMNVSTLELGDSALYLCASSFGLAGDTDTQYFGPGTRLTVL.

The V call is TRBV19, the J call TRBJ1-1. Germline CDR1 reads LNHDA; CDR2 reads SQIVND (reference sequence). This CDR3 is 13 amino acids long. The CDR3 is CASSLMLNTEAFF.

The chain's CDR3 is CSARTTRTSYQPQHF. The chain joins TRBV20-1 to TRBJ1-5. The CDR3 contains 15 residues. Germline loops: CDR1 DFQATT, CDR2 SNEGSKA (reference sequence).

The chain joins TRBV14 to TRBJ2-5; TCRdb proposes TRBD2, but this gene call is untestable without DNA. Per germline, CDR1 SGHDN and CDR2 FVKESK. CDR3 size: 14 residues. The CDR3 reads CASSQTSKIGTQYF.